This TCR beta chain was profiled in a study of T cells in Graves' hyperthyroidism and ophthalmopathy. The V end was cut by 1 base, the J end by 1 base, with 8 bases between. The CDR3 has 15 amino acids. CDR1 is SGHTA and CDR2 is FQGNSA in the germline V gene. Patients showing uncontrolled infection, other autoimmune disease, pregnancy or lactation were ineligible. TCR beta CDR3 regions were amplified from RNA. During a first-round RT-PCR of the TCR CDR3, the HTBI primer set was used. TCRdb re-derived calls from the multiplex PCR reads in MiXCR, one entry per CDR3 protein. In the table there are almost 600,000 distinct CDR3 sequences, roughly 50% of which are singletons. General study points: Most expanded thyroid clonotypes above 0.001 recurred in blood.

There are many counts of this clonotype. Its antigen remains unknown. The TCR comes from a woman under 30 with Graves' hyperthyroidism. Source material: peripheral blood or thyroid tissue (not recorded which). The V and J genes are TRBV7-2 and TRBJ1-5; D unresolved. The CDR3 nucleotides are TGTGCCAGCAGCTTAGAGCCGGCCAGCAATCAGCCCCAGCATTTT. Protein sequence: CASSLEPASNQPQHF. Combining the CDR3 with reference TRBV7-2 and TRBJ1-5 gives the whole variable domain GAGVSQSPSNKVTEKGKDVELRCDPISGHTALYWYRQSLGQGLEFLIYFQGNSAPDKSGLPSDRFSAERTGGSVSTLTIQRTQQEDSAVYLCASSLEPASNQPQHFGDGTRLSIL.